The rows below give T cell receptor beta chains drawn from one sample of a study of cytomegalovirus exposure and HLA in healthy donors. Generated by immunoSEQ multiplex PCR, the TCRdb table keeps only in-frame clones and is missing some. The table records 130,000 or so clones, about 70% of them present only once. The source material was PBMCs. Receptors originate from a middle-aged woman in good health and CMV-seropositive. Each CDR3 is given without its conserved first and last residue. Rows may omit the clone size; those that give it use once, few, many or a size class.

v_call clone_size cdr3_aa
TRBV7-3 once ASSLRTSGTGELF
TRBV28 few ASSPSGGSSYNEQF
TRBV28 . ASSLPGDYEQY
TRBV2 once ASSEKRLTNYGYT
TRBV30 once AWSATGAHLEAF
TRBV6-1 once ASSEMGALYEQY
TRBV4-2 . ASSQGTSGSSNNEQF
TRBV29-1 few SVVPGGDYGYT
TRBV5-4 . ASSPPGRQTNTEAF
TRBV5-1 . ASSFSSGTEQF
TRBV5-1 . ASSPLAGVSYEQY
TRBV18 . ASSPLQVGQGSRYEQY
TRBV7-2 . ASSLAIMGAAYGYT
TRBV5-6 . ASSLGVLSGVRNEKLF
TRBV19 . ASSAVAGGTGTKNIQY
TRBV15 . ATSRDPGGSYEQY
TRBV29-1 few SVVSGSQDTQY
TRBV5-1 few ASSWTGAENEKLF
TRBV19 . ASSVGGLTMNTEAF
TRBV7-9 . ASSFSGPSDTQY
TRBV27 . ASSFWDSMTEAF
TRBV7-2 once ASSLGLAGASEQF
TRBV19 . ASRNQGLSEAF
TRBV5-1 . ASSLPGTGNEKLF
TRBV15 . ATSRGGIEEKLF
TRBV4-2 . ASSQVGAGVPAGELF
TRBV30 . AWSGTEGEKLF
TRBV19 . ASSPYIDSSGANVLT
TRBV5-1 . ASSLGPSNEKLF
TRBV5-1 few ASSLELAGLKQY
TRBV29-1 once SAGQGAYEQY
TRBV11-3 . ASSRAGRVGWNEQF
TRBV2 . ASSETAGGQETQY
TRBV29-1 . SVRRERETQY
TRBV9 . ASARAGGLNTGELF
TRBV15 few ATSPTGEASGANVLT
TRBV6-5 . ASSPGGQDYGYT
TRBV10-3 few AINLDRGFETF
TRBV7-3 . ASSYTGTGRNEQF
TRBV30 . ALQGRGEAF
TRBV7-2 . ASSLASGTNYNEQF
TRBV5-1 few ASSLAGQDTEAF
TRBV19 . AGPGAYNYGYT
TRBV18 few ASSPSTGTNNEQF
TRBV7-2 . ASSPVRGERTQY
TRBV9 few ASSVEPSGGSGTQY
TRBV7-6 . ASSQNQADTQY
TRBV7-8 . ASSLAGTRNQPQH
TRBV9 few ASSAGTVLQGNTIY
TRBV15 . ATSPTGTGGTGELF
TRBV19 . ASSRQGPISGANVLT
TRBV7-2 . ASSLEATRGPYEQY
TRBV4-2 . ASSQSGTGAAYNEQF